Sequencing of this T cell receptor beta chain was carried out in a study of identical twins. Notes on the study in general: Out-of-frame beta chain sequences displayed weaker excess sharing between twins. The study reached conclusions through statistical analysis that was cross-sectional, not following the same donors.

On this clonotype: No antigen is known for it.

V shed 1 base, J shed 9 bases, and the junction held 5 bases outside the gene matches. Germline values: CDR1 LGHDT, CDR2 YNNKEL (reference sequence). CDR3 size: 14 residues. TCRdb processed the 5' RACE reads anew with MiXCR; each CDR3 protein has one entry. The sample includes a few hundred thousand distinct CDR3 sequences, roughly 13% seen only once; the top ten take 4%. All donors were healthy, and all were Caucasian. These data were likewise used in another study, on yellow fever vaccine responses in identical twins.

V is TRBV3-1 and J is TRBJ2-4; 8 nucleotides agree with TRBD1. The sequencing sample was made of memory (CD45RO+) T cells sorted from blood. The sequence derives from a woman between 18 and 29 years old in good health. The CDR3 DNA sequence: TGTGCCAGCAGCCAAGGAGCTGGACAGGGCATTCAGTACTTC. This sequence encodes CASSQGAGQGIQYF.